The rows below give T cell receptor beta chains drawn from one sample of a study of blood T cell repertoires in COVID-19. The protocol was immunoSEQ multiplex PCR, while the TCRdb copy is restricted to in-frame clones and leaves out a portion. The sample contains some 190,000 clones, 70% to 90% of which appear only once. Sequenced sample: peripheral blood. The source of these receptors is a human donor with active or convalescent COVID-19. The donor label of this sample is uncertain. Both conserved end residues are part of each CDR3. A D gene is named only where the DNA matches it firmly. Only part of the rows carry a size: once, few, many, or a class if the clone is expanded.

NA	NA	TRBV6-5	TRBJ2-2	CASTLAVNTGELFF	TGTGCCAGCACCCTAGCCGTGAACACCGGGGAGCTGTTTTTT
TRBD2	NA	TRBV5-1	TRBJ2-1	CASSAGLAGGRNEQFF	TGCGCCAGCAGCGCGGGACTAGCGGGGGGGCGGAATGAGCAGTTCTTC
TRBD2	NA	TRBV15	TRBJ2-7	CATSITTSGTEQYF	TGTGCCACCAGCATCACTACTAGCGGTACAGAGCAGTACTTC
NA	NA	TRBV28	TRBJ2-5	CASRPGTAGLPPSQYF	TGTGCCAGCAGGCCCGGGACGGCGGGACTCCCCCCAAGCCAGTACTTC
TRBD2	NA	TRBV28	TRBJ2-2	CASIMTSGSEGELFF	TGTGCCAGCATAATGACTAGCGGGAGCGAGGGGGAGCTGTTTTTT
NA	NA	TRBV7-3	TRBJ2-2	CASSLVRGTGELFF	TGTGCCAGCAGCTTAGTTAGGGGCACCGGGGAGCTGTTTTTT
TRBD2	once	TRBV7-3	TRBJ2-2	CASSLTGTSGGIDTGELFF	TGTGCCAGCAGCTTGACCGGGACTAGCGGGGGGATAGACACCGGGGAGCTGTTTTTT
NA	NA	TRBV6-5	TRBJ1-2	CASEGGYYGYTF	TGTGCCAGCGAAGGGGGTTACTATGGCTACACCTTC
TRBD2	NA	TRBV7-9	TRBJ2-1	CASSRGTTGYNEQFF	TGTGCCAGCAGCCGGGGGACTACTGGGTACAATGAGCAGTTCTTC
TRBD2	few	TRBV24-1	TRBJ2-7	CATSDNGLAHEQYF	TGTGCCACCAGTGACAACGGACTAGCTCACGAGCAGTACTTC
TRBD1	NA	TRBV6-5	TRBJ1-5	CASTPGGRPQHF	TGTGCCAGCACCCCAGGGGGACGGCCCCAGCATTTT